Listed below are T cell receptor beta chains from one sample, sequenced in a study of blood T cell repertoires in COVID-19. Profiled with immunoSEQ multiplex PCR; TCRdb holds only in-frame clones, not every one. The sample includes about 210,000 clones, around 84% of them seen just once. The sequencing input was peripheral blood. The receptor source for this set is a human donor in a cohort sampled during active COVID-19. The CDR3 runs from the conserved cysteine through the conserved F or W. Fields, in order: clone size, D gene, J gene, V gene, CDR3 length, CDR3 protein, CDR3 DNA. D genes are given only for firm matches. Not every row has a clone size; where given, it reads once, few, many or a size class.

>NA|TRBD1|TRBJ2-5|TRBV24-1|15
CATSDQDRGRETQYF
TGTGCCACCAGTGATCAAGACAGGGGGCGAGAGACCCAGTACTTC
>NA|TRBD2|TRBJ2-3|TRBV27|16
CASSLTTSGMTDTQYF
TGTGCCAGCAGCCTTACGACTAGCGGGATGACAGATACGCAGTATTTT
>NA|TRBD1|TRBJ1-4|TRBV9|15
CASSALDRGSEKLFF
TGTGCCAGCAGCGCCCTAGACAGGGGTTCCGAAAAACTGTTTTTT
>NA|NA|TRBJ1-1|TRBV6-2/TRBV6-3|13
CASSYTKAAEAFF
TGTGCCAGCAGTTACACAAAGGCGGCTGAAGCTTTCTTT
>NA|TRBD1|TRBJ2-3|TRBV28|16
CASSPPTGSIADTQYF
TGTGCCAGCAGTCCGCCGACAGGGAGCATCGCAGATACGCAGTATTTT
>NA|NA|TRBJ2-1|TRBV2|14
CASTGKRAYNEQFF
TGTGCCAGCACTGGGAAGCGGGCCTACAATGAGCAGTTCTTC
>few|NA|TRBJ1-1|TRBV4-3|13
CASSQVRGTEAFF
TGCGCCAGCAGCCAAGTAAGGGGCACTGAAGCTTTCTTT
>once|TRBD1|TRBJ1-1|TRBV11-2|14
CASSPGQGHTEAFF
TGTGCCAGCAGCCCAGGACAGGGCCACACTGAAGCTTTCTTT
>NA|NA|TRBJ1-3|TRBV6-2/TRBV6-3|15
CASSYLQGTGNTIYF
TGTGCCAGCAGTTATCTACAGGGAACTGGAAACACCATATATTTT
>NA|TRBD1|TRBJ1-2|TRBV10-3|14
CAVRPGQGRYGYTF
TGTGCCGTCCGTCCGGGACAGGGGCGGTATGGCTACACCTTC
>NA|TRBD1|TRBJ1-5|TRBV19|13
CASSRDRGQPQHF
TGTGCCAGTAGTAGGGACAGGGGGCAGCCCCAGCATTTT
>NA|NA|TRBJ2-3|TRBV21-1|16
CASRGRDRNPPDTQYF
TGTGCCAGCAGGGGCCGGGACAGAAATCCCCCAGATACGCAGTATTTT
>NA|NA|TRBJ1-5|TRBV19|13
CASTGIGRQPQHF
TGTGCCTCCACAGGGATAGGGAGACAGCCCCAGCATTTT
>once|NA|TRBJ1-1|TRBV7-2|16
CASSLLAGQLNTEAFF
TGTGCCAGCAGCCTACTTGCGGGCCAGTTGAACACTGAAGCTTTCTTT
>NA|NA|TRBJ2-1|TRBV6-5|13
CASRSPSYNEQFF
TGTGCCAGCAGGTCTCCTAGCTACAATGAGCAGTTCTTC
>NA|TRBD1|TRBJ1-5|TRBV6-6|14
CASSPDRGVQPQHF
TGTGCCAGCAGTCCGGACAGGGGCGTCCAGCCCCAGCATTTT
>NA|NA|TRBJ1-1|TRBV6-1|12
CASSERAGEAFF
TGTGCCAGCAGTGAAAGGGCGGGTGAAGCTTTCTTT
>NA|NA|TRBJ2-7|TRBV28|13
CASFQGEAYEQYF
TGTGCCAGTTTCCAGGGTGAGGCCTACGAGCAGTACTTC
>NA|NA|TRBJ2-7|TRBV2|15
CASKVEGLSSYEQYF
TGTGCCAGCAAAGTCGAGGGTTTAAGCTCCTACGAGCAGTACTTC
>NA|TRBD2|TRBJ2-3|TRBV5-4|18
CASSRPTSGPLGTDTQYF
TGTGCCAGCAGCCGCCCTACTAGCGGCCCCCTAGGGACAGATACGCAGTATTTT
>NA|TRBD1|TRBJ2-5|TRBV9|14
CASSVATGIETQYF
TGTGCCAGCAGCGTAGCGACAGGGATTGAGACCCAGTACTTC
>NA|NA|TRBJ1-4|TRBV4-3|18
CASSQVHRADATNEKLFF
TGCGCCAGCAGCCAAGTCCACAGGGCCGACGCAACTAATGAAAAACTGTTTTTT
>NA|TRBD1|TRBJ1-3|TRBV2|13
CASRTGESNTIYF
TGTGCCAGCCGGACAGGGGAAAGTAACACCATATATTTT
>NA|NA|TRBJ2-3|TRBV19|13
CASSGSREDTQYF
TGTGCCAGTAGCGGGAGTCGGGAGGATACGCAGTATTTT
>once|TRBD1|TRBJ2-1|TRBV6-2/TRBV6-3|15
CASSYPTGPKGEQFF
TGTGCCAGCAGTTACCCGACAGGGCCAAAGGGTGAGCAGTTCTTC
>NA|NA|TRBJ1-1|TRBV9|17
CASSVGYGNRVNTEAFF
TGTGCCAGCAGCGTAGGGTACGGGAACAGGGTGAACACTGAAGCTTTCTTT
>few|NA|TRBJ1-4|TRBV2|16
CASSVIHSAGNEKLFF
TGTGCCAGCAGTGTGATCCACTCTGCGGGTAATGAAAAACTGTTTTTT
>NA|NA|TRBJ1-5|TRBV30|13
CAWARTSDQPQHF
TGTGCCTGGGCGAGGACATCGGATCAGCCCCAGCATTTT
>NA|TRBD1|TRBJ2-3|TRBV10-3|14
CAISSDRGTDTQYF
TGTGCCATCAGTTCGGACAGGGGGACAGATACGCAGTATTTT
>NA|NA|TRBJ1-2|TRBV5-4|14
CASSDWSEGSGYTF
TGTGCCAGCAGCGACTGGTCCGAGGGAAGTGGCTACACCTTC
>once|NA|TRBJ1-2|TRBV27|13
CASSPAGARGYTF
TGTGCCAGCAGCCCTGCGGGGGCGAGAGGCTACACCTTC
>NA|NA|TRBJ1-1|TRBV6-5|14
CASIWYTGNTEAFF
TGTGCCAGCATTTGGTACACAGGTAACACTGAAGCTTTCTTT